This TCR beta chain originates from a study of cytomegalovirus exposure and HLA in healthy donors. Findings of the study overall: In a later analysis, an Asian-associated ancestry cluster reportedly showed fewer N-insertions than the approximately 660-donor mean. Likely technical artifact: a cluster of highly shared sequence variants.

Regarding this clone: Its antigen is unidentified.

Primers for the PCR totalled 60 Vbeta and 13 Jbeta. Assay: immunoSEQ multiplex PCR; the TCRdb copy retains only in-frame clones and omits some. The sample contains about 130,000 clones, over 65% of which appear only once. J lost 7 bases, V lost 6 bases, and 3 bases had no gene match. The CDR3 length is 13 residues. In germline, CDR1 is MNHEY, CDR2 SMNVEV (reference sequence). Sequencing was done on a sample of PBMCs. The chain couples TRBV27 to TRBJ2-1; 10 positions agree with TRBD2. The source of this sequence is a man aged 25 to 40 in good health and CMV-seropositive. Here the CDR3 DNA reads TGTGCCAGCAGGGCTAGCGGGAGTAATGAGCAGTTCTTC. Encoded protein: CASRASGSNEQFF.